Below, one T cell receptor beta chain is given with its context. No antigen is known for it. V gave up 7 bases and J gave up 6 bases, with 18 bases separating them. Germline CDR1 SNHLY, CDR2 FYNNEI. This CDR3 spans 14 amino acids. This entry comes from a study of shared clonotypes between healthy human individuals. Study-wide results and caveats: Rarefaction showed sorted-subset sequencing was incomplete despite large depth.

CD4+ cells yielded CD45RA+ naive and CD45RA-negative memory subsets. Method: immunoSEQ multiplex PCR; TCRdb's copy keeps in-frame clones and lacks some. This sample has 2 million to 2.5 million clones; 90% to 96% occur once, and the top ten carry roughly 0.13%. The rearrangement joins TRBV2 to TRBJ1-1; TRBD1 might be the D (5 bases). The clonotype originates from a young man in good health. The sample was naive CD4+ T cells sorted from blood. Subset indicated: CD45RA+ positively selected. CDR3: CASTTGLRDAEAFF. The CDR3 DNA reads TGTGCCAGCACCACAGGTCTGAGAGACGCTGAAGCTTTCTTT. Full variable domain (missing parts from reference TRBV2 and TRBJ1-1): EPEVTQTPSHQVTQMGQEVILRCVPISNHLYFYWYRQILGQKVEFLVSFYNNEISEKSEIFDDQFSVERPDGSNFTLKIRSTKLEDSAMYFCASTTGLRDAEAFFGQGTRLTVV.